The clone carrying this T cell receptor (beta chain) has more than one count but fewer than ten. These data originate in a study of blood T cell repertoires in COVID-19. Study-level information: The samples span acute and convalescent COVID-19 from the United States, Italy and Spain.

J lost 2 bases, V lost 5 bases, and 5 bases had no gene match. The CDR3 consists of 15 residues. In germline, CDR1 is SGHAT, CDR2 FQNNGV. Method: immunoSEQ multiplex PCR; TCRdb's copy keeps in-frame clones and lacks some. The top ten hold around 8.9% of the sample, which has some 210,000 clones, about 86% seen once. This study enrolled people aged roughly 18 to 89 from approximately 25 US geographic areas. What was sequenced was PBMCs or T cells enriched from blood (not recorded which). V is TRBV11-2 and J is TRBJ1-5, with 8 positions matching TRBD1. This receptor was taken from a woman between 45 and 65 years old with acute COVID-19. CDR3 sequence reads: CASSIGQGGNQPQHF. In DNA form, the CDR3 reads TGTGCCAGCAGCATCGGACAGGGAGGCAATCAGCCCCAGCATTTT.